The rows below give T cell receptor beta chains drawn from one sample of a study of shared clonotypes between healthy human individuals. Profiling relied on immunoSEQ multiplex PCR, and the TCRdb table lists in-frame clones only, not all of them. The sample lists approximately 2,300,000 clones; under 95% were seen once. What was sequenced was naive CD4+ T cells from PBMCs. The receptors shown here come from a young man in good health. Some clones in this sample may be carry-over from other donors' samples. Both conserved end residues are part of each CDR3. D genes are given only for firm matches. Not all rows give a size; the values are once, few, many and, for expanded clones, a class.

D gene	V gene	clone size	J gene	CDR3 protein	CDR3 DNA
-	TRBV7-3	-	TRBJ2-2	CASSPGVTGELFF	TGTGCCAGCAGCCCTGGGGTCACCGGGGAGCTGTTTTTT
-	TRBV28	-	TRBJ2-7	CASSRRKRTVIYYEQYF	TGTGCCAGCAGTAGAAGGAAACGGACGGTAATATACTACGAGCAGTACTTC
-	TRBV27	-	TRBJ2-1	CASSLYLPYNEQFF	TGTGCCAGCAGTTTGTATCTTCCGTACAATGAGCAGTTCTTC
TRBD2	TRBV6-5	few	TRBJ2-7	CASRARTSGSYEQYF	TGTGCCAGCAGGGCCAGGACTAGCGGGAGCTACGAGCAGTACTTC
-	TRBV28	-	TRBJ2-5	CASSPVNQETQYF	TGTGCCAGCAGTCCAGTTAACCAAGAAACCCAGTACTTC
-	TRBV5-1	-	TRBJ2-5	CASSSPGVETQYF	TGCGCCAGCAGCTCACCTGGGGTGGAGACCCAGTACTTC
TRBD1	TRBV19	-	TRBJ2-6	CASRGTGGESPGANVLTF	TGTGCCAGTAGAGGGACAGGGGGCGAGAGTCCCGGGGCCAACGTCCTGACTTTC
TRBD2	TRBV7-3	-	TRBJ2-3	CASSLLGEGLLSTDTQYF	TGTGCCAGCAGCTTATTGGGGGAGGGCCTGCTAAGCACAGATACGCAGTATTTT
TRBD2	TRBV7-9	once	TRBJ2-4	CASRHLSGRDAKNIQYF	TGTGCCAGCAGACACCTTAGCGGGAGGGATGCCAAAAACATTCAGTACTTC
-	TRBV18	-	TRBJ2-7	CASSPSPAVNEQYF	TGTGCCAGCTCACCTTCGCCAGCCGTAAACGAGCAGTACTTC
-	TRBV11-2	-	TRBJ2-7	CASSAIGRGGEQYF	TGTGCCAGCAGCGCCATCGGGCGGGGTGGGGAGCAGTACTTC
-	TRBV4-1	-	TRBJ2-1	CASSQVGVDEQFF	TGCGCCAGCAGCCAAGTAGGTGTGGATGAGCAGTTCTTC
TRBD1	TRBV6-1	-	TRBJ2-1	CASRDRGRPLEQFF	TGTGCCAGCAGGGACAGGGGGCGCCCCCTTGAGCAGTTCTTC
TRBD1	TRBV5-1	-	TRBJ1-4	CASSKTGTGSVGDAEKLFF	TGCGCCAGCAGCAAGACCGGGACAGGGTCGGTCGGGGACGCGGAAAAACTGTTTTTT
TRBD2	TRBV23-1	-	TRBJ2-7	CASRDLGRGYEQYF	TGCGCCAGCAGGGACCTCGGGAGGGGCTACGAGCAGTACTTC
TRBD2	TRBV19	-	TRBJ2-1	CASSNTRISGSTEQFF	TGTGCCAGTAGCAATACGCGTATTAGCGGGAGTACTGAGCAGTTCTTC
TRBD1	TRBV27	-	TRBJ1-1	CASSRRPGGNTEAFF	TGTGCCAGCTCACGGCGCCCAGGGGGGAACACTGAAGCTTTCTTT
-	TRBV18	-	TRBJ2-5	CASSPPGPGSQETQYF	TGTGCCAGCTCACCACCTGGCCCAGGGAGCCAAGAGACCCAGTACTTC
TRBD2	TRBV10-1	-	TRBJ2-1	CASSERAGYNEQFF	TGCGCCAGCAGTGAACGAGCGGGGTACAATGAGCAGTTCTTC
TRBD2	TRBV5-1	-	TRBJ2-2	CASSLVGSGRSGELFF	TGCGCCAGCAGCTTGGTGGGTAGCGGGAGATCCGGGGAGCTGTTTTTT